The 23 T cell receptor beta chains below all came from one sample that was sequenced in a study of cytomegalovirus exposure and HLA in healthy donors (dated by TCRdb to about 2017). The method was the immunoSEQ multiplex PCR assay. The multiplex PCR relied on a mix of 60 forward primers for TCR Vbeta segments and 13 reverse primers for TCR Jbeta segments. The clones in this table, taken by TCRdb from immuneACCESS, are in-frame only. Not every clone is retained; where verified, under half of the shortfall comes from an unresolved V gene, and the cause of the rest is unknown. This sample is represented by about 80,000 clones; over 60% of them were singletons. The ten largest clones represent 4.4% of the sample. Material for sequencing was PBMCs. The receptors come from a male donor in good health and CMV-seropositive.

This chain connects TRBV19 to TRBJ1-1; 9 nucleotides agree with TRBD1. The trim removed 6 bases at V and 1 base at J, leaving 6 bases unmatched. Germline values: CDR1 LNHDA, CDR2 SQIVND (reference sequence). The CDR3 loop spans 15 amino acids. CDR3 sequence (DNA): TGTGCCAGTAGGCGGACAGGGGCGGGGAACACTGAAGCTTTCTTT. This sequence encodes CASRRTGAGNTEAFF.

The genes are TRBV5-1 and TRBJ1-2, with a weak D call TRBD1 (6 bases). CDR1 SGHRS and CDR2 YFSETQ come from the germline V gene. Trimming cost V 4 bases and J 2 bases, with 12 bases left between them. The CDR3 runs 14 residues. In DNA, the CDR3 is TGCGCCAGCAGCCCCCCTGGACAGAACTATGGCTACACCTTC. Its protein is CASSPPGQNYGYTF.

The chain employs TRBV28 and TRBJ2-1; 11 nucleotides align to TRBD2. This CDR3 region has 15 residues. CDR1 is MDHEN and CDR2 is SYDVKM in the germline V gene. V lost 3 bases, J lost 7 bases, and 5 bases stayed unmatched. The CDR3 spells CASSFRLAGLNEQFF. CDR3 nucleotide sequence: TGTGCCAGCAGTTTTCGACTAGCGGGGTTAAATGAGCAGTTCTTC.

The genes are TRBV11-1 and TRBJ1-6; D might be TRBD1 (6 bases). V was pared by 3 bases and J by 7 bases, with 7 bases between. The CDR3 runs to 13 residues. In germline, CDR1 is SGHAT, CDR2 FQDESV (reference sequence). In DNA form, the CDR3 reads TGTGCCAGCAGCTTGAGGGGGAATTCACCCCTCCACTTT. Translating it yields CASSLRGNSPLHF.

The chain links TRBV7-2 to TRBJ2-5, with a weak D call TRBD1 (6 bases). V lost 5 bases to trimming and J lost 2 bases, with 15 bases between them. Per the germline V gene, CDR1 is SGHTA and CDR2 is FQGNSA. This CDR3 spans 15 amino acids. In nucleotides, the CDR3 is TGTGCCAGCAGCCTTCGAAGTGGACAGCAAGAGACCCAGTACTTC. The encoded protein is CASSLRSGQQETQYF. The full variable domain, its missing parts supplied by reference TRBV7-2 and TRBJ2-5, is GAGVSQSPSNKVTEKGKDVELRCDPISGHTALYWYRQSLGQGLEFLIYFQGNSAPDKSGLPSDRFSAERTGGSVSTLTIQRTQQEDSAVYLCASSLRSGQQETQYFGPGTRLLVL.

This chain links TRBV9 with TRBJ2-2, with no clear D. Germline assignment: CDR1 SGDLS and CDR2 YYNGEE. The CDR3 is 13 amino acids. Trimming pared 4 bases from V and 5 bases from J, leaving 9 bases between. The CDR3 spells CASSRSWTGELFF. CDR3 DNA sequence: TGTGCCAGCAGCCGTAGTTGGACCGGGGAGCTGTTTTTT.

This clone appeared a few times. The chain recombines TRBV5-6 with TRBJ2-2; TRBD2 is a possible D gene (6 bases). V lost 1 base and J 4 bases, leaving 11 bases between the germline ends. The germline V gene has CDR1 SGHDT and CDR2 YYEEEE. The CDR3 has 15 residues. The CDR3 sequence is CASSLRPAGTGELFF. The CDR3 DNA sequence: TGTGCCAGCAGCTTGAGGCCAGCGGGCACCGGGGAGCTGTTTTTT.

The chain couples TRBV5-6 to TRBJ2-1; 13 bases are shared with TRBD2. Germline values: CDR1 SGHDT, CDR2 YYEEEE. This CDR3 spans 19 amino acids. After removal of 4 bases from V and 0 bases from J, the junction contained 10 bases not matched to a gene. The CDR3 region has the DNA TGTGCCAGCAGCCCCCCACTAGCGGGGGGGTTCAGCTCCTACAATGAGCAGTTCTTC. Translating gives CASSPPLAGGFSSYNEQFF. Complete variable domain (other parts from reference TRBV5-6 and TRBJ2-1): DAGVTQSPTHLIKTRGQQVTLRCSPKSGHDTVSWYQQALGQGPQFIFQYYEEEERQRGNFPDRFSGHQFPNYSSELNVNALLLGDSALYLCASSPPLAGGFSSYNEQFFGPGTRLTVL.

The CDR3 DNA reads TGTGCCAGCAGCGCGGAGGGACTAGCGGGCTTATCCTACAATGAGCAGTTCTTC. Protein: CASSAEGLAGLSYNEQFF. The chain couples TRBV9 to TRBJ2-1, with 12 bases identical to TRBD2. CDR1 is SGDLS and CDR2 is YYNGEE in the germline V gene. This CDR3 has 18 residues. V shed 3 bases and J 1 base; nucleotides not matched to a gene: 8.

The chain uses TRBV6-1 and TRBJ2-1; D possibly corresponds to TRBD2 (6 bases). Germline V gene sequence: CDR1 MNHNS, CDR2 SASEGT. The CDR3 length is 12 residues. V dropped 4 bases and J dropped 10 bases, with 11 bases sitting between them. The CDR3 protein is CASSASLAEQFF. In DNA form, the CDR3 reads TGTGCCAGCAGTGCCTCCCTAGCGGAGCAGTTCTTC.

V gene TRBV19 combines with J gene TRBJ2-5; the match to TRBD2 covers 13 bases. Germline V CDR1 and CDR2: LNHDA, SQIVND (reference sequence). The CDR3 runs to 17 residues. J lost 3 bases, V lost 5 bases, and 9 bases had no gene match. The CDR3 loop is CASSALLAGGPEETQYF. For the CDR3, the DNA is TGTGCCAGTAGTGCCCTACTAGCGGGAGGGCCGGAAGAGACCCAGTACTTC.

The chain has TRBV5-1 and TRBJ2-1; 7 bases are shared with TRBD2. CDR1 SGHRS and CDR2 YFSETQ come from the germline V gene. V lost 5 bases and J lost 0; bases outside the gene matches: 2. The CDR3 sequence is 14 residues long. The CDR3 sequence: CASRAGSSYNEQFF. The CDR3 DNA sequence: TGCGCCAGCAGAGCGGGAAGCTCCTACAATGAGCAGTTCTTC.

This rearrangement joins TRBV5-6 to TRBJ1-4; 9 bases are a match to TRBD1. The CDR3 totals 14 residues. V lost 2 bases and J lost 5; bases outside the gene matches: 1. Germline lookup yields CDR1 SGHDT and CDR2 YYEEEE. In nucleotides, the CDR3 is TGTGCCAGCAGCTTACAGGGGGCGAATGAAAAACTGTTTTTT. Protein product: CASSLQGANEKLFF.

This clone was counted a single time. The chain combines TRBV4-3 with TRBJ2-1; 10 nucleotides match TRBD1. Per the germline V gene, CDR1 is LGHNA and CDR2 is YSLEER. The CDR3 length is 15 residues. V was clipped by 3 bases and J by 7 bases; unmatched bases: 6. CDR3 loop: CASSQGQGNGNEQFF. The DNA of the CDR3 is TGCGCCAGCAGCCAGGGACAGGGGAATGGGAATGAGCAGTTCTTC.

V usage is TRBV6-5 and J usage is TRBJ2-6, with D possibly being TRBD2 (5 bases). Trimming pared 8 bases from V and 1 base from J, leaving 9 bases between. This CDR3 region has 14 residues. The germline CDR1 and CDR2 sequences are MNHEY and SVGAGI. The CDR3 is CASSGGSGANVLTF. DNA of the CDR3: TGTGCCAGCTCGGGCGGGTCTGGGGCCAACGTCCTGACTTTC.

The chain recombines TRBV4-2 with TRBJ2-1; 11 bases agree with TRBD2. The CDR3 covers 15 residues. Per the germline V gene, CDR1 is LGHNA and CDR2 is YNFKEQ. Germline trimming cut 8 bases from V and 3 bases from J; bases unmatched to any gene: 6. The CDR3 region has the DNA TGTGCCAGCGGTCCTAGCGGGAGGAACTACAATGAGCAGTTCTTC. It yields the protein CASGPSGRNYNEQFF.

Only a few counts were recorded for this clone. The V call is TRBV6-4, the J call TRBJ2-3, with D possibly being TRBD2 (7 bases). CDR3 length equals 14 residues. The ends were cut back, 2 bases at V and 2 bases at J, with 8 bases in the middle. Germline V lookup: CDR1 MRHNA, CDR2 SNTAGT. The DNA of the CDR3 is TGTGCCAGCAGTGACGCGGGGGCCACAGATACGCAGTATTTT. It yields the protein CASSDAGATDTQYF.

The chain employs TRBV5-1 and TRBJ2-1; the match to TRBD1 covers 7 bases. V shed 7 bases, J shed 0 bases, and the junction held 10 bases outside the gene matches. CDR3 size: 16 residues. The germline V gene encodes CDR1 SGHRS and CDR2 YFSETQ. The CDR3 here is CASAFLQGSSYNEQFF. CDR3 coding DNA: TGCGCCAGCGCATTTTTACAGGGGTCCTCCTACAATGAGCAGTTCTTC.

This clone was observed once. J is TRBJ2-1 and V is TRBV9; TRBD2 matches at 9 bases. This CDR3 spans 15 amino acids. Germline CDR1 and CDR2: SGDLS and YYNGEE. V lost 0 bases, J lost 8 bases, and 6 bases stayed unmatched. The CDR3 region has the DNA TGTGCCAGCAGCGTAGGGCTAGCGGGAATCCATGAGCAGTTCTTC. Translation: CASSVGLAGIHEQFF.

V gene TRBV28 combines with J gene TRBJ2-3, with TRBD1 identical over 8 bases. CDR3 length: 16 amino acids. Germline loops: CDR1 MDHEN, CDR2 SYDVKM. The J segment lost 4 bases and the V segment lost 8 bases, leaving 14 bases of the junction unmatched. The CDR3 loop reads CASHSPLQGGADTQYF. In nucleotides, the CDR3 is TGTGCCAGCCACTCCCCCCTACAGGGGGGCGCAGATACGCAGTATTTT.

Here the CDR3 DNA reads TGTGCCAGCAGTTCGCCCCGGGGCGGGGGATACGAGCAGTACTTC. Translation: CASSSPRGGGYEQYF. This chain connects TRBV28 to TRBJ2-7; 7 bases fit TRBD2. After removal of 4 bases from V and 4 bases from J, the junction contained 10 bases not matched to a gene. The CDR3 sequence is 15 residues long. CDR1 is MDHEN, CDR2 SYDVKM, per germline.

The chain combines TRBV9 with TRBJ1-1; weak D call: TRBD1 (5 bases). Trimming cost V 0 bases and J 10 bases, with 16 bases left between them. The germline V gene has CDR1 SGDLS and CDR2 YYNGEE. The CDR3 loop spans 14 amino acids. The CDR3 is CASSVGVSGGAAFF. CDR3 nucleotide sequence: TGTGCCAGCAGCGTAGGGGTTTCGGGAGGGGCAGCTTTCTTT.

The chain employs TRBV11-3 and TRBJ2-3, with TRBD2 as a possible D gene (6 bases). The CDR3 spans 15 residues. With 1 base removed from V and 0 bases from J, the gap between germline ends came to 8 bases. Germline lookup yields CDR1 SGHNT and CDR2 YENEEA. The CDR3 DNA reads TGTGCCAGCAGCTTAGGGAGGGGAAGCACAGATACGCAGTATTTT. It codes for CASSLGRGSTDTQYF.